These 2 T cell receptor beta chains came from one sample sequenced in a study of blood T cell repertoires in COVID-19. The method was immunoSEQ multiplex PCR; TCRdb's version includes in-frame clones alone and lacks a portion of them. The sample lists just over 250,000 clones, roughly 86% occurring once. Material for sequencing was peripheral blood. These receptors all come from a woman aged 50 to 60 with acute or convalescent COVID-19.

This clone was recorded only once. The chain is built from TRBV19 and TRBJ2-7, with TRBD1 matching over 7 bases. V lost 5 bases to trimming and J lost 4 bases; unmatched junction nucleotides: 2. The CDR3 spans 12 residues. Germline CDR1 and CDR2: LNHDA and SQIVND (reference sequence). The CDR3 coding sequence is TGTGCCAGTAGTGTACAGGGGTACGAGCAGTACTTC. Translation: CASSVQGYEQYF.

The chain links TRBV7-9 to TRBJ2-1, with 7 bases matching TRBD2. The CDR3 consists of 15 residues. The junction had 4 bases not matched to a gene; V was cut back by 1 base and J by 4 bases. Per germline, CDR1 SEHNR and CDR2 FQNEAQ (reference sequence). The chain's CDR3 is CASSLGASGYNEQFF. The CDR3 bases are TGTGCCAGCAGCTTAGGGGCTAGCGGATACAATGAGCAGTTCTTC.